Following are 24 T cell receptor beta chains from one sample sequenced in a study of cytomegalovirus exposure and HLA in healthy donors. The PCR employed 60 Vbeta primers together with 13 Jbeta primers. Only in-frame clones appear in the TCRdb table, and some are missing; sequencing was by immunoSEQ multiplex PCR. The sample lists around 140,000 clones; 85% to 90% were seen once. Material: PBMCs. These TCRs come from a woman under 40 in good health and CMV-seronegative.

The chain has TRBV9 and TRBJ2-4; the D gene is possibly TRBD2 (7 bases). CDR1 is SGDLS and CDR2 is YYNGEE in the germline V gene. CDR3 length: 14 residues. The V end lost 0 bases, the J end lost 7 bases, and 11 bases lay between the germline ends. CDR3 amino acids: CASSVEGGDNIQYF. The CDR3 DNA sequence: TGTGCCAGCAGCGTAGAGGGGGGGGATAACATTCAGTACTTC.

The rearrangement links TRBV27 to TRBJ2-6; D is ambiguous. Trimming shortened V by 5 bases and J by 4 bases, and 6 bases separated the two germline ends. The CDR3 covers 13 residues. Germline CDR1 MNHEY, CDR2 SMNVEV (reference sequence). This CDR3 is CASSALGANVLTF. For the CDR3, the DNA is TGTGCCAGCAGTGCTCTAGGGGCCAACGTCCTGACTTTC.

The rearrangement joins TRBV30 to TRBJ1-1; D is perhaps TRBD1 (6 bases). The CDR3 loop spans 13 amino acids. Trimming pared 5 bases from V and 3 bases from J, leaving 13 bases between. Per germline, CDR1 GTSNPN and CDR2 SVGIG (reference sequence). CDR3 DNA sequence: TGTGCCTGGGGGCAAGGGGGGGACACTGAAGCTTTCTTT. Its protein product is CAWGQGGDTEAFF. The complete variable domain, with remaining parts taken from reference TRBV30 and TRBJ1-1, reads SQTIHQWPATLVQPVGSPLSLECTVEGTSNPNLYWYRQAAGRGLQLLFYSVGIGQISSEVPQNLSASRPQDRQFILSSKKLLLSDSGFYLCAWGQGGDTEAFFGQGTRLTVV.

DNA of the CDR3: TGTGCCAGCAGTCCCGGACAGGGGGCTTTAAAGACCCAGTACTTC. Its translation is CASSPGQGALKTQYF. The chain employs TRBV7-9 and TRBJ2-5, with TRBD1 identical over 11 bases. The CDR3 loop spans 15 amino acids. The V gene end was trimmed by 6 bases and the J gene end by 6 bases; junction bases not matched to a gene: 9. The V gene's germline CDR1 is SEHNR and CDR2 FQNEAQ (reference sequence).

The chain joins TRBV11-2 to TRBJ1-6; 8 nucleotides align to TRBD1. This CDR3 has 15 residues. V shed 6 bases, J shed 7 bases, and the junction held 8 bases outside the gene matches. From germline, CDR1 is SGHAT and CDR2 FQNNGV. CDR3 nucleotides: TGTGCCAGCAGTACCTACAGGGGGAAGAATTCACCCCTCCACTTT. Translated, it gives CASSTYRGKNSPLHF.

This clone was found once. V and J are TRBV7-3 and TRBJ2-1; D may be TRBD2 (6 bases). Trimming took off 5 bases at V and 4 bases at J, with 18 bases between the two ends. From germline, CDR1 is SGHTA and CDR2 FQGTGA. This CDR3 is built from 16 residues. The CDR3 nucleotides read TGTGCCAGCAGCCACAACGGGGTAGCGGCGTACAATGAGCAGTTCTTC. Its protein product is CASSHNGVAAYNEQFF.

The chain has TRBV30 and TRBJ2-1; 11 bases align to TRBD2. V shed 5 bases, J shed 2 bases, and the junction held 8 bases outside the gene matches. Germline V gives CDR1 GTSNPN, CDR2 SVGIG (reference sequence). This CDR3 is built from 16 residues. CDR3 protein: CAWSLAGAGAYNEQFF. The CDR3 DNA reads TGTGCCTGGTCACTAGCGGGAGCCGGAGCCTACAATGAGCAGTTCTTC.

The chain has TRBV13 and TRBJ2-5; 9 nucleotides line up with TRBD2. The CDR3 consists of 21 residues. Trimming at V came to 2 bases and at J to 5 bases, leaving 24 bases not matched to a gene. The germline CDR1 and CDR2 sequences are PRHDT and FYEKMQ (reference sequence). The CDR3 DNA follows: TGTGCCAGCAGCTTATTAGGTTTATGGGGCGGGAGGGCCCCCACCCGGGAGACCCAGTACTTC. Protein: CASSLLGLWGGRAPTRETQYF.

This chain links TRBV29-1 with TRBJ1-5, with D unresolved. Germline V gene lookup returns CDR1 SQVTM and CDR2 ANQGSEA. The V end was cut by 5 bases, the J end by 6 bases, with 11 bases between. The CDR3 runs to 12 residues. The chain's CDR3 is CSVQEGSQPQHF. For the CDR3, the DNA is TGCAGCGTTCAGGAGGGATCTCAGCCCCAGCATTTT.

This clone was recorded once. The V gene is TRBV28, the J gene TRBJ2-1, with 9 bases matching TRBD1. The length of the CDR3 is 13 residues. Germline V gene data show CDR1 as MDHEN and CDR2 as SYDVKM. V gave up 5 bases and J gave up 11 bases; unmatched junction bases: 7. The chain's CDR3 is CASSTLDRGQQFF. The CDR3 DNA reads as TGTGCCAGCAGTACCTTGGACAGGGGCCAGCAGTTCTTC.

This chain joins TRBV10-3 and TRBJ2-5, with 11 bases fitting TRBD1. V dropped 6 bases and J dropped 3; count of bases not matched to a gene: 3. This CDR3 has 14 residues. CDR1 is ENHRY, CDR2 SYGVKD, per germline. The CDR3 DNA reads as TGTGCCATCAGACCGGGACAGGGGGAAGAGACCCAGTACTTC. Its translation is CAIRPGQGEETQYF.

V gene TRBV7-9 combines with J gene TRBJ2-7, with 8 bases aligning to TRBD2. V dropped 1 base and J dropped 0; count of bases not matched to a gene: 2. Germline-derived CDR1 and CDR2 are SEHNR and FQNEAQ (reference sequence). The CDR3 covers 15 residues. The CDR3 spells CASSLGGGSSYEQYF. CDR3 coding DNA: TGTGCCAGCAGCTTAGGCGGGGGGAGCTCCTACGAGCAGTACTTC.

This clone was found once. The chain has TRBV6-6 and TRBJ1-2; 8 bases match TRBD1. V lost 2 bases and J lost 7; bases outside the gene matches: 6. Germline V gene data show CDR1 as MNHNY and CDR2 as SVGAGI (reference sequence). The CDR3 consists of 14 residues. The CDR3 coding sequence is TGTGCCAGCAGTTACGTTGACAGGGGTAGTGGCTACACCTTC. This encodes CASSYVDRGSGYTF.

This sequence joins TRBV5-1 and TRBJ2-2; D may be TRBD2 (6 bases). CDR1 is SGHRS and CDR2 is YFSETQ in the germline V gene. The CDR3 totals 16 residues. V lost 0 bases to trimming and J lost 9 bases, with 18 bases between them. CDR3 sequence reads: CASSLARWGETWELFF. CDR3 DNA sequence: TGCGCCAGCAGCTTGGCAAGATGGGGGGAGACCTGGGAGCTGTTTTTT.

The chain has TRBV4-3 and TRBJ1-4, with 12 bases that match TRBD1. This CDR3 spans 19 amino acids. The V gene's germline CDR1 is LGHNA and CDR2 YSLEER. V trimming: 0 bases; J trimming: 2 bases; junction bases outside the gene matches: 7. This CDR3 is CASSQDTGTGGDTNEKLFF. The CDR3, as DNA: TGCGCCAGCAGCCAAGACACCGGGACAGGGGGCGACACTAATGAAAAACTGTTTTTT.

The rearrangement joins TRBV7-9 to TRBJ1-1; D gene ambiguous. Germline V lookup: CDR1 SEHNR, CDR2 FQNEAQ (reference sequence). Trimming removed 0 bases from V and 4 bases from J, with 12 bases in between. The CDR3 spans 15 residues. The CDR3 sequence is CASSLARQSGTEAFF. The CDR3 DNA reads TGTGCCAGCAGCTTAGCGCGGCAAAGTGGCACTGAAGCTTTCTTT.

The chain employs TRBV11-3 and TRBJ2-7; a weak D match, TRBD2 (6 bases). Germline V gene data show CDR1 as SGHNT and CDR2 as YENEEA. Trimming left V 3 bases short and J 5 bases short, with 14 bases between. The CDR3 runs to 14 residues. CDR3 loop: CASSLEGGNNEQYF. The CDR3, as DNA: TGTGCCAGCAGCTTGGAGGGAGGTAACAACGAGCAGTACTTC.

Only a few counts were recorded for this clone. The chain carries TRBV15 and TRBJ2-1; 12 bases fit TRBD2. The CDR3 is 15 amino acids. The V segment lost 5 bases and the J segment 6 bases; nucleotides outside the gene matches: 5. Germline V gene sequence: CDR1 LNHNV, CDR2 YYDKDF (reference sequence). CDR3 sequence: CATSEASGGANEQFF. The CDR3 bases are TGTGCCACCAGCGAGGCTAGCGGGGGGGCCAATGAGCAGTTCTTC.

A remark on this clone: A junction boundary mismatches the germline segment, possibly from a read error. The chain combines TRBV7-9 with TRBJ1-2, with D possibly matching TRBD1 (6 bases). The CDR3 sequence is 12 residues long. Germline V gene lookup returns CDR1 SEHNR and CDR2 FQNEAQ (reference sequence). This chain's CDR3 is CASSSNRDGYPF. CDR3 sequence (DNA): TGTGCCAGCAGCTCCAACAGGGATGGCTACCCCTTC.

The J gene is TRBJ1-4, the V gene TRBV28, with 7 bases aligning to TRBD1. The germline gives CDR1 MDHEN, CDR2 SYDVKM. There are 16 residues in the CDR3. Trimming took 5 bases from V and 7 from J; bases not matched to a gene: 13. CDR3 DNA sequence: TGTGCCAGCAGTCGACCTACACAGGGGACGGGTGAAAAACTGTTTTTT. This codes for CASSRPTQGTGEKLFF. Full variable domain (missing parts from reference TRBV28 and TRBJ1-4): DVKVTQSSRYLVKRTGEKVFLECVQDMDHENMFWYRQDPGLGLRLIYFSYDVKMKEKGDIPEGYSVSREKKERFSLILESASTNQTSMYLCASSRPTQGTGEKLFFGSGTQLSVL.

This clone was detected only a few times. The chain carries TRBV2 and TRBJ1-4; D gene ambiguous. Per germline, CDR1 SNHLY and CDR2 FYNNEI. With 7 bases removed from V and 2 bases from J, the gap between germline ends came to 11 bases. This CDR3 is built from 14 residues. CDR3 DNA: TGTGCCAGCAATGGGAGGGTCACTAATGAAAAACTGTTTTTT. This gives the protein CASNGRVTNEKLFF.

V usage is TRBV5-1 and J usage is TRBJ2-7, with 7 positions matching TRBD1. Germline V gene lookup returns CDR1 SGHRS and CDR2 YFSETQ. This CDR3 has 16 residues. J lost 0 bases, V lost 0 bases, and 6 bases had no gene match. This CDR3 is CASSLGGTVSSYEQYF. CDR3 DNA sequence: TGCGCCAGCAGCTTGGGTGGGACAGTGTCCTCCTACGAGCAGTACTTC.

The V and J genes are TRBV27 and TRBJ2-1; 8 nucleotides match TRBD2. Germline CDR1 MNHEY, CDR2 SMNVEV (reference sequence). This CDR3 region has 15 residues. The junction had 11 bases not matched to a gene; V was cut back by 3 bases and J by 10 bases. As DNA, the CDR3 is TGTGCCAGCAGTTTTGGGCTAGCGGGCGGTGGCGAGCAGTTCTTC. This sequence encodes CASSFGLAGGGEQFF.

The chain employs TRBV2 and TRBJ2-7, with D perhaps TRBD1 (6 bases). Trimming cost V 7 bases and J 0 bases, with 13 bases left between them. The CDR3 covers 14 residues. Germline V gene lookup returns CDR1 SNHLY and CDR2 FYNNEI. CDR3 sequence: CASNSRDTSYEQYF. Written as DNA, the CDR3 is TGTGCCAGCAACTCACGGGACACCTCCTACGAGCAGTACTTC.